This T cell receptor (beta chain) was retrieved from a study of cytomegalovirus exposure and HLA in healthy donors. General observations from the study: As a later analysis revealed, most CMV-associated TCR beta chains appeared HLA-restricted.

On this clone itself: Its matching antigen is unknown.

There are 12 residues in the CDR3. Germline values: CDR1 SNHLY, CDR2 FYNNEI. V lost 7 bases and J 6 bases, leaving 12 bases between the germline ends. 13 Jbeta primers and 60 Vbeta primers were used for the PCR. Here immunoSEQ multiplex PCR was the method, and the copy in TCRdb shows in-frame clones only, minus some. The sample consists of around 100,000 clones, under 85% of them appearing once. The receptor was derived from a woman aged 40 to 50 in good health and CMV-seropositive. Sample: PBMCs. The chain links TRBV2 to TRBJ1-1, with D tentatively TRBD1 (5 bases). CDR3 nucleotide sequence: TGTGCCAGCACAGTATGGGGCTCTGAAGCTTTCTTT. Translation: CASTVWGSEAFF.